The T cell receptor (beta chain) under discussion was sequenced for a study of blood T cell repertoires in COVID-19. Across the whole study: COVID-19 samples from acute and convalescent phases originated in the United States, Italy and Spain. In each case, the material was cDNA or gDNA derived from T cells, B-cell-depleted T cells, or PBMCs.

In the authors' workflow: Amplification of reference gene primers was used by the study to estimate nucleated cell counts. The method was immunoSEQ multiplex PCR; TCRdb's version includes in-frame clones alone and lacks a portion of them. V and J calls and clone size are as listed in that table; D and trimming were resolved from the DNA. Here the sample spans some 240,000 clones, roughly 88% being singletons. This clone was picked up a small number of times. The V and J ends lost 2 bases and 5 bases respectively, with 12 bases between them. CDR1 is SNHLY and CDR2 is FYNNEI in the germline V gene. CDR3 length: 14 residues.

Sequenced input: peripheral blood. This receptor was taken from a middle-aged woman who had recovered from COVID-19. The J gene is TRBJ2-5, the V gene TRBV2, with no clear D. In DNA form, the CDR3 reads TGTGCCAGCAGTGAATCCCCCACTGTGGAGACCCAGTACTTC. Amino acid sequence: CASSESPTVETQYF.